Below are 29 T cell receptor beta chains sequenced from a single sample in a study of blood T cell repertoires in COVID-19 (dated by TCRdb to between 2020 and 2021). The method was the immunoSEQ multiplex PCR assay. Here the immuneACCESS table is served through TCRdb, limited to in-frame sequences with V and J called. Missing clones are a known gap in these copies; in checked studies unresolved V genes cover under half, and the rest lacks a known reason. Recorded for this sample are some 300,000 clones; 90% to 95% of them occurred a single time. The ten largest clones capture about 4% of the sample. The sequencing input was PBMCs or T cells enriched from blood (not recorded which). These receptor sequences come from a woman aged 25 to 39 who had been exposed to COVID-19.

The rearrangement uses TRBV7-8 and TRBJ2-7; 12 positions agree with TRBD1. Germline-derived CDR1 and CDR2 are SGHVS and FQNEAQ. With 5 bases clipped from V and 7 bases from J, the junction kept 18 bases outside the gene matches. The CDR3 runs to 18 residues. CDR3 residues: CASSVPMAGTGGEGEQYF. The DNA for the CDR3 is TGTGCCAGCAGCGTCCCTATGGCCGGGACAGGGGGCGAGGGGGAGCAGTACTTC.

V usage is TRBV10-3 and J usage is TRBJ2-2; 8 bases are shared with TRBD1. Germline-derived CDR1 and CDR2 are ENHRY and SYGVKD. Unmatched junction bases numbered 5, after V lost 11 bases and J lost 0 bases. The length of the CDR3 is 14 residues. The CDR3 reads CAVRQGSNTGELFF. The CDR3 DNA reads TGTGCCGTAAGACAGGGGTCGAACACCGGGGAGCTGTTTTTT.

V gene TRBV3-1 (or the pseudogene TRBV3-2) combines with J gene TRBJ1-2; TRBD1 matches 7 bases. CDR1 is LGHDT and CDR2 is YNNKEL in the germline V gene (reference sequence). V lost 3 bases to trimming and J lost 0 bases; unmatched junction nucleotides: 10. The CDR3 runs 17 residues. The CDR3 reads CASSQRPGQTSNYGYTF. For the CDR3, the DNA is TGTGCCAGCAGCCAGAGGCCGGGACAGACTTCTAACTATGGCTACACCTTC.

A note on this clone: Compared with germline, one end of the junction differs, possibly owing to a read error. V and J are TRBV6-5 and TRBJ2-7, with 8 nucleotides matching TRBD2. CDR1 and CDR2 from the germline V gene are MNHEY and SVGAGI. The CDR3 has 14 residues. For the CDR3, the DNA is TGTGCCAACAGTTCCCGGGGGGGCTCCTACGAGCAGTACTTC. Translation: CANSSRGGSYEQYF.

V is TRBV7-9 and J is TRBJ1-5; the D gene is possibly TRBD1 (6 bases). CDR3 size: 14 residues. CDR1 is SEHNR, CDR2 FQNEAQ, per germline (reference sequence). V lost 1 base and J 6 bases, leaving 10 bases between the germline ends. The CDR3 here is CASSLVGASQPQHF. For the CDR3, the DNA is TGTGCCAGCAGCTTAGTGGGGGCGAGTCAGCCCCAGCATTTT. Full variable domain (missing parts from reference TRBV7-9 and TRBJ1-5): DTGVSQNPRHKITKRGQNVTFRCDPISEHNRLYWYRQTLGQGPEFLTYFQNEAQLEKSRLLSDRFSAERPKGSFSTLEIQRTEQGDSAMYLCASSLVGASQPQHFGDGTRLSIL.

The chain recombines TRBV7-3 with TRBJ1-1; D gene ambiguous. CDR1 and CDR2 (germline): SGHTA, FQGTGA. The CDR3 runs to 14 residues. V was trimmed by 4 bases and J by 5 bases, leaving 14 bases between them. This chain's CDR3 is CASSSGLGGTEAFF. The DNA of the CDR3 is TGTGCCAGCAGCTCAGGATTGGGAGGAACTGAAGCTTTCTTT.

This chain links TRBV30 with TRBJ2-7; TRBD2 is a possible D gene (6 bases). CDR1 is GTSNPN, CDR2 SVGIG, per germline (reference sequence). V was shortened by 2 bases and J by 4 bases, with 6 bases between the two germline ends. This CDR3 has 11 residues. This chain's CDR3 is CAWSLAYEQYF. The CDR3 DNA follows: TGTGCCTGGAGTCTAGCGTACGAGCAGTACTTC.

This clone appeared a single time. The chain joins TRBV29-1 to TRBJ1-1; D may be TRBD1 (5 bases). The V end lost 5 bases, the J end lost 7 bases, and 11 bases lay between the germline ends. The germline CDR1 and CDR2 sequences are SQVTM and ANQGSEA. This CDR3 is 11 amino acids long. CDR3 in amino acids: CSVLRQLEAFF. CDR3 DNA sequence: TGCAGCGTTCTTAGACAGCTTGAAGCTTTCTTT.

V and J are TRBV7-2 and TRBJ1-2, with 9 bases aligning to TRBD1. The CDR3 sequence is 14 residues long. Trimming at V came to 5 bases and at J to 6 bases, leaving 7 bases not matched to a gene. Looked up from germline, CDR1 is SGHTA and CDR2 is FQGNSA. The CDR3 loop reads CASSPGTGTDGYTF. As DNA, the CDR3 is TGTGCCAGCAGCCCGGGGACAGGGACAGATGGCTACACCTTC.

The chain employs TRBV27 and TRBJ1-1; D not certain. Germline V gene sequence: CDR1 MNHEY, CDR2 SMNVEV (reference sequence). The V and J ends lost 6 bases and 1 base respectively, with 9 bases between them. This CDR3 is built from 13 residues. The DNA for the CDR3 is TGTGCCAGCAGAATATTATGGAACACTGAAGCTTTCTTT. Its protein product is CASRILWNTEAFF.

The gene calls are TRBV5-6 and TRBJ1-6; weak D call: TRBD1 (6 bases). There are 15 residues in the CDR3. V was trimmed by 4 bases and J by 9 bases, leaving 17 bases between them. Germline V gene lookup returns CDR1 SGHDT and CDR2 YYEEEE. The chain's CDR3 is CASSERLTGSSPLHF. CDR3 nucleotide sequence: TGTGCCAGCAGCGAGAGACTTACAGGGAGTTCACCCCTCCACTTT.

This chain links TRBV18 with TRBJ1-6, with 8 bases that match TRBD1. V shed 5 bases, J shed 4 bases, and the junction held 7 bases outside the gene matches. Germline lookup yields CDR1 KGHSH and CDR2 LQKENI. This CDR3 is built from 16 residues. The CDR3 here is CASSSTGGLYNSPLHF. CDR3 nucleotides: TGTGCCAGCTCAAGCACAGGGGGGTTATATAATTCACCCCTCCACTTT.

The rearrangement links TRBV6-5 to TRBJ2-7; TRBD1 matches at 10 bases. The germline CDR1 and CDR2 sequences are MNHEY and SVGAGI. The V and J ends lost 6 bases and 6 bases, in that order; junction bases with no gene match: 8. This CDR3 has 14 residues. CDR3 nucleotides: TGTGCCAGCAGGGGACAGGGGCGAGAGGGCGAGCAGTACTTC. This sequence encodes CASRGQGREGEQYF.

V and J are TRBV10-1 and TRBJ1-1; D perhaps matches TRBD1 (6 bases). Germline lookup yields CDR1 WNHNN and CDR2 SYGVQD (reference sequence). This CDR3 is built from 16 residues. The V and J ends lost 7 bases and 7 bases respectively, with 25 bases between them. The CDR3 loop reads CASNRTGHRADCEAFF. CDR3 bases: TGCGCCAGCAATCGGACCGGACACAGGGCAGACTGTGAAGCTTTCTTT.

The chain combines TRBV19 with TRBJ2-6, with 10 bases fitting TRBD1. V shed 6 bases and J 1 base; nucleotides not matched to a gene: 6. CDR1 and CDR2 from the germline V gene are LNHDA and SQIVND (reference sequence). CDR3 length equals 17 residues. CDR3 bases: TGTGCCAGTAGCCGGGACAGGGGAGTTTCTGGGGCCAACGTCCTGACTTTC. This sequence encodes CASSRDRGVSGANVLTF.

The chain couples TRBV7-8 to TRBJ1-2; D perhaps matches TRBD1 (5 bases). V dropped 4 bases and J dropped 4 bases, with 16 bases sitting between them. The length of the CDR3 is 15 residues. The V gene's germline CDR1 is SGHVS and CDR2 FQNEAQ. The CDR3: CASSSPGGGSYGYTF. DNA for the CDR3: TGTGCCAGCAGCTCACCTGGGGGGGGGAGCTATGGCTACACCTTC. The variable domain in full, with the rest retrieved from reference TRBV7-8 and TRBJ1-2, is GAGVSQSPRYKVAKRGQDVALRCDPISGHVSLFWYQQALGQGPEFLTYFQNEAQLDKSGLPSDRFFAERPEGSVSTLKIQRTQQEDSAVYLCASSSPGGGSYGYTFGSGTRLTVV.

The chain uses TRBV11-2 and TRBJ2-7; the D gene is possibly TRBD2 (6 bases). CDR1 and CDR2 from the germline V gene are SGHAT and FQNNGV. The CDR3 has 14 amino acids. Deletions cut 4 bases from V and 8 bases from J, with 18 bases between. CDR3 loop: CASSSPIAGIQQYF. DNA of the CDR3: TGTGCCAGCAGCTCCCCTATCGCGGGGATACAGCAGTACTTC.

In its sample, this clone was seen once. V gene TRBV15 combines with J gene TRBJ1-2; TRBD1 is a possible D gene (6 bases). Germline V gene lookup returns CDR1 LNHNV and CDR2 YYDKDF (reference sequence). This CDR3 has 13 residues. V lost 2 bases and J lost 7, with 11 bases in between. CDR3 nucleotide sequence: TGTGCCACCAGCAGATTGGGGGCGCTTGGCTACACCTTC. This codes for CATSRLGALGYTF. Full variable domain (remainder filled in from reference TRBV15 and TRBJ1-2): DAMVIQNPRYQVTQFGKPVTLSCSQTLNHNVMYWYQQKSSQAPKLLFHYYDKDFNNEADTPDNFQSRRPNTSFCFLDIRSPGLGDTAMYLCATSRLGALGYTFGSGTRLTVV.

The chain combines TRBV9 with TRBJ1-6; TRBD1 might be the D (5 bases). There are 15 residues in the CDR3. V lost 0 bases and J 10 bases, leaving 14 bases between the germline ends. CDR1 SGDLS and CDR2 YYNGEE come from the germline V gene. The CDR3 reads CASSVGSQGESPLHF. CDR3 coding DNA: TGTGCCAGCAGCGTAGGTTCCCAGGGTGAGTCACCCCTCCACTTT.

V gene TRBV7-2 combines with J gene TRBJ2-5; D unclear. Germline V gene sequence: CDR1 SGHTA, CDR2 FQGNSA. The V end was cut by 3 bases, the J end by 2 bases, with 13 bases between. The CDR3 consists of 15 residues. The CDR3 protein is CASSLQSDEQETQYF. CDR3 DNA: TGTGCCAGCAGCTTGCAGAGCGATGAACAAGAGACCCAGTACTTC.

The DNA of the CDR3 is TGTGCCAGCAGCTCCCGGATCGGGGACAACGAGCAGTACTTC. Translated: CASSSRIGDNEQYF. The V gene is TRBV11-2, the J gene TRBJ2-7; possibly TRBD1 for D (6 bases). V shed 4 bases and J shed 5 bases, with 15 bases lying between them. Germline loops: CDR1 SGHAT, CDR2 FQNNGV. The length of the CDR3 is 14 residues.

The V and J genes are TRBV29-1 and TRBJ1-3; D remains unclear. Germline-derived CDR1 and CDR2 are SQVTM and ANQGSEA. V shed 4 bases and J shed 0 bases, with 7 bases lying between them. This CDR3 has 13 residues. CDR3 amino acids: CSVGRGSGNTIYF. CDR3 DNA sequence: TGCAGCGTTGGCCGCGGCTCTGGAAACACCATATATTTT.

J is TRBJ1-4 and V is TRBV4-1, with 7 bases that match TRBD1. From germline, CDR1 is MGHRA and CDR2 YSYEKL. This CDR3 comprises 15 residues. With V trimmed by 0 bases and J by 8 bases, 6 bases remained unmatched. This chain's CDR3 is CASSQDHRGREKLFF. As DNA, the CDR3 is TGCGCCAGCAGCCAAGATCACAGGGGTCGGGAAAAACTGTTTTTT.

This rearrangement joins TRBV15 to TRBJ1-2; tentatively, D is TRBD1 (6 bases). CDR3 length: 14 residues. The ends were cut back, 3 bases at V and 7 bases at J, with 15 bases in the middle. Germline V gene data show CDR1 as LNHNV and CDR2 as YYDKDF (reference sequence). CDR3 nucleotides: TGTGCCACCAGCAGGGCAGGGGATGGTAGTGGCTACACCTTC. Amino acid sequence: CATSRAGDGSGYTF.

The chain is built from TRBV5-1 and TRBJ2-1; D may be TRBD2 (6 bases). Germline V gene lookup returns CDR1 SGHRS and CDR2 YFSETQ. The CDR3 contains 15 residues. Trimming stripped 1 base from V and 0 bases from J, with 8 bases between. The CDR3 sequence is CASSLYGSSYNEQFF. The CDR3 nucleotides are TGCGCCAGCAGCTTGTACGGGAGCTCCTACAATGAGCAGTTCTTC.

The chain combines TRBV3-1 (or the pseudogene TRBV3-2) with TRBJ1-3, with no clear D. V lost 4 bases and J lost 0, with 16 bases in between. This CDR3 is 17 amino acids long. Germline assignment: CDR1 LGHDT and CDR2 YNNKEL (reference sequence). CDR3 in amino acids: CASSPPATSHSGNTIYF. The CDR3 DNA reads TGTGCCAGCAGCCCTCCCGCTACTTCCCACTCTGGAAACACCATATATTTT.

The chain is built from TRBV7-2 and TRBJ2-5, with TRBD1 matching over 9 bases. The CDR3 length is 15 residues. Per germline, CDR1 SGHTA and CDR2 FQGNSA. The ends lost 0 bases at V and 5 bases at J; junction bases unmatched: 4. The CDR3 spells CASSLAGQGVETQYF. In DNA form, the CDR3 reads TGTGCCAGCAGCTTAGCGGGACAGGGAGTGGAGACCCAGTACTTC.

The chain carries TRBV9 and TRBJ1-1; D uncertain. Germline lookup yields CDR1 SGDLS and CDR2 YYNGEE. The germline V and J ends were trimmed by 0 bases and 0 bases, with 12 bases remaining between them. The CDR3 totals 16 residues. The CDR3 loop reads CASSVVGDHMNTEAFF. CDR3 bases: TGTGCCAGCAGCGTAGTCGGGGATCATATGAACACTGAAGCTTTCTTT.

CDR3 nucleotides: TGTGCCAGCATCGAAAGACCAGGGGGCCCTCTTCGGATTAACAATGAGCAGTTCTTC. Translation gives CASIERPGGPLRINNEQFF. The genes are TRBV7-3 and TRBJ2-1; 8 bases align to TRBD1. The CDR3 covers 19 residues. In germline, CDR1 is SGHTA, CDR2 FQGTGA. V gave up 7 bases and J gave up 5 bases; unmatched junction bases: 22.